Below are 19 T cell receptor beta chains sequenced from a single sample in a study of regulatory T cells in long-lasting Graves disease. Specified time point: persistent/refractory GD, antithyroid drugs over 5 years with positive TRAb. PBMC RNA was the source of the TCR library. Investigators prepared the TCR beta libraries by applying iRepertoire HTBI primers and Arm-PCR of CDR3 regions. TCRdb recomputed calls from the multiplex PCR reads with MiXCR, one row per CDR3 protein. The repertoire consists of around 460,000 distinct CDR3 sequences, with under 25% occurring once and the leading ten covering about 12%. The material sequenced was peripheral blood mononuclear cells (PBMCs), taken when the disease was refractory, from a patient treated with antithyroid drugs. The receptors come from a female donor with Graves disease.

The genes are TRBV19 and TRBJ2-7; 10 nucleotides line up with TRBD2. Per the germline V gene, CDR1 is LNHDA and CDR2 is SQIVND (reference sequence). Losses at the gene ends were 8 bases for V and 2 bases for J; bases not matched to a gene: 6. The CDR3 totals 14 residues. DNA of the CDR3: TGTGCCAGTCGAAAAGCGGGGGGGCCCTACGAGCAGTACTTC. Its protein product is CASRKAGGPYEQYF.

The chain couples TRBV7-9 to TRBJ2-6; 16 positions agree with TRBD2. J was trimmed by 0 bases and V by 5 bases; bases with no gene match: 1. The CDR3 totals 18 residues. Germline V CDR1 and CDR2: SEHNR, FQNEAQ (reference sequence). CDR3 loop: CASSGTSGRASGANVLTF. CDR3 coding DNA: TGTGCCAGCAGCGGGACTAGCGGGAGGGCCTCTGGGGCCAACGTCCTGACTTTC.

This clonotype was observed a single time. The chain has TRBV28 and TRBJ2-5, with D perhaps matching TRBD1 (6 bases). This CDR3 region has 15 residues. Germline CDR1 is MDHEN and CDR2 is SYDVKM. With 4 bases removed from V and 1 base from J, the gap between germline ends came to 13 bases. The chain's CDR3 is CASSSPTGPQETQYF. CDR3 DNA: TGTGCCAGCAGTTCCCCGACAGGTCCCCAAGAGACCCAGTACTTC.

The chain recombines TRBV28 with TRBJ2-3; the match to TRBD2 covers 7 bases. CDR3 length: 15 amino acids. The V segment lost 5 bases and the J segment 2 bases; nucleotides outside the gene matches: 7. CDR1 is MDHEN and CDR2 is SYDVKM in the germline V gene. The CDR3 DNA reads as TGTGCCAGCAGTCCAGCCCGGGGGGTCACAGATACGCAGTATTTT. This codes for CASSPARGVTDTQYF. Supplemented by reference TRBV28 and TRBJ2-3, the full variable domain reads DVKVTQSSRYLVKRTGEKVFLECVQDMDHENMFWYRQDPGLGLRLIYFSYDVKMKEKGDIPEGYSVSREKKERFSLILESASTNQTSMYLCASSPARGVTDTQYFGPGTRLTVL.

The chain has TRBV6-5 and TRBJ1-6; D may be TRBD1 (6 bases). The CDR3 is 16 amino acids. Looked up from germline, CDR1 is MNHEY and CDR2 is SVGAGI. With 0 bases removed from V and 7 bases from J, the gap between germline ends came to 13 bases. The CDR3, as DNA: TGTGCCAGCAGTTACTCGGGGGGGGCAGGAAATTCACCCCTCCACTTT. This sequence encodes CASSYSGGAGNSPLHF.

This clonotype appeared a few times. The chain employs TRBV30 and TRBJ2-7; D is ambiguous. V dropped 0 bases and J dropped 2 bases, with 8 bases sitting between them. This CDR3 comprises 13 residues. CDR1 GTSNPN and CDR2 SVGIG come from the germline V gene (reference sequence). CDR3 region: CAWSVRAAYEQYF. The CDR3 nucleotides read TGTGCCTGGAGTGTTCGGGCAGCCTACGAGCAGTACTTC. The whole variable domain, filled in from reference TRBV30 and TRBJ2-7, reads SQTIHQWPATLVQPVGSPLSLECTVEGTSNPNLYWYRQAAGRGLQLLFYSVGIGQISSEVPQNLSASRPQDRQFILSSKKLLLSDSGFYLCAWSVRAAYEQYFGPGTRLTVT.

There are a few counts of this clonotype. This chain uses TRBV6-5 with TRBJ2-5, with D unresolved. CDR1 and CDR2 from the germline V gene are MNHEY and SVGAGI. V lost 0 bases and J lost 9, with 11 bases in between. This CDR3 contains 13 residues. CDR3 loop: CASSYSTGRSQYF. The CDR3 bases are TGTGCCAGCAGTTACTCGACCGGGCGGTCCCAGTACTTC.

This clonotype has a single count. V is TRBV7-8 and J is TRBJ1-1; TRBD1 agrees at 8 bases. This CDR3 has 15 residues. V shed 4 bases, J shed 0 bases, and the junction held 4 bases outside the gene matches. The V gene's germline CDR1 is SGHVS and CDR2 FQNEAQ. In DNA, the CDR3 is TGTGCCAGCAGCTCCCAGGGGGCCCTGAACACTGAAGCTTTCTTT. Translating gives CASSSQGALNTEAFF.

The sample holds many counts of this clonotype. The chain employs TRBV20-1 and TRBJ2-5; unclear D gene. Germline V gene data show CDR1 as DFQATT and CDR2 as SNEGSKA (reference sequence). V was trimmed by 0 bases and J by 7 bases, leaving 9 bases between them. The CDR3 consists of 12 residues. In DNA, the CDR3 is TGCAGTGCTAGAGATGAGTGGGGGACCCAGTACTTC. Translating it yields CSARDEWGTQYF.

A few counts support this clonotype. This sequence joins TRBV5-1 and TRBJ1-1, with D unresolved. The CDR3 spans 16 residues. The V end lost 0 bases, the J end lost 0 bases, and 12 bases lay between the germline ends. Germline CDR1 SGHRS, CDR2 YFSETQ. The CDR3 protein is CASSLGRARVNTEAFF. CDR3 DNA: TGCGCCAGCAGCTTGGGGAGGGCTAGAGTGAACACTGAAGCTTTCTTT.

The CDR3 DNA is TGCGCCAGCAGCCAAGATCTCACAGGGGAAACCTACGAGCAGTACTTC. Translated, it gives CASSQDLTGETYEQYF. The chain recombines TRBV4-3 with TRBJ2-7, with 7 bases that match TRBD1. From germline, CDR1 is LGHNA and CDR2 YSLEER. This CDR3 spans 16 amino acids. The V and J ends lost 0 bases and 2 bases, in that order; junction bases with no gene match: 7.

This chain links TRBV20-1 with TRBJ2-3; 9 nucleotides align to TRBD2. V gave up 6 bases and J gave up 6 bases; unmatched junction bases: 7. The CDR3 contains 13 residues. Per the germline V gene, CDR1 is DFQATT and CDR2 is SNEGSKA (reference sequence). CDR3 nucleotides: TGCAGTGCCTCCCCCACTAGCGGGGATACGCAGTATTTT. This codes for CSASPTSGDTQYF.

This clonotype was seen a few times. The chain links TRBV5-5 to TRBJ1-2; D is uncertain. This CDR3 comprises 13 residues. V lost 0 bases, J lost 2 bases, and 5 bases lay in between. Germline V gives CDR1 SGHKS, CDR2 YYEKEE (reference sequence). CDR3: CASSLAINYGYTF. As DNA, the CDR3 is TGTGCCAGCAGCTTGGCCATAAACTATGGCTACACCTTC.

This clonotype was found many times. The rearrangement joins TRBV7-2 to TRBJ2-5, with D unresolved. This CDR3 has 14 residues. V was cut by 2 bases and J by 5 bases, with 12 bases left in between. Germline V gene data show CDR1 as SGHTA and CDR2 as FQGNSA. CDR3 in amino acids: CASSLFWVGETQYF. DNA for the CDR3: TGTGCCAGCAGCTTATTTTGGGTAGGGGAGACCCAGTACTTC.

This chain connects TRBV29-1 to TRBJ2-2, with D perhaps TRBD1 (6 bases). The CDR3 is made up of 13 amino acids. Germline V gives CDR1 SQVTM, CDR2 ANQGSEA. Trimming removed 4 bases from V and 4 bases from J, with 10 bases in between. In DNA, the CDR3 is TGCAGCGTTGCAGGGGTCTCCACCGGGGAGCTGTTTTTT. Translation gives CSVAGVSTGELFF.

The rearrangement uses TRBV7-9 and TRBJ1-2; tentatively, D is TRBD1 (5 bases). Germline V lookup: CDR1 SEHNR, CDR2 FQNEAQ (reference sequence). The CDR3 covers 14 residues. Trimming shortened V by 6 bases and J by 8 bases, and 19 bases separated the two germline ends. The CDR3 coding sequence is TGTGCCAGCAGGACGGACGGGGGGGTCTGGGGCTACACCTTC. This gives the protein CASRTDGGVWGYTF.

This clonotype was found many times. The chain recombines TRBV29-1 with TRBJ2-5; D is perhaps TRBD2 (6 bases). This CDR3 contains 13 residues. Germline V gives CDR1 SQVTM, CDR2 ANQGSEA. V lost 4 bases to trimming and J lost 3 bases, with 12 bases between them. The CDR3 reads CSVAPGVKETQYF. The CDR3 coding sequence is TGCAGCGTTGCCCCGGGGGTAAAAGAGACCCAGTACTTC.

The chain joins TRBV7-2 to TRBJ2-1, with D possibly matching TRBD2 (7 bases). Trimming took off 3 bases at V and 8 bases at J, with 17 bases between the two ends. From germline, CDR1 is SGHTA and CDR2 FQGNSA. This CDR3 is built from 15 residues. CDR3 coding DNA: TGTGCCAGCAGCTTTAGGGGGGGGGCCCATTATGAGCAGTTCTTC. Its protein product is CASSFRGGAHYEQFF. Full variable domain (remainder filled in from reference TRBV7-2 and TRBJ2-1): GAGVSQSPSNKVTEKGKDVELRCDPISGHTALYWYRQSLGQGLEFLIYFQGNSAPDKSGLPSDRFSAERTGGSVSTLTIQRTQQEDSAVYLCASSFRGGAHYEQFFGPGTRLTVL.

V is TRBV6-1 and J is TRBJ2-7; no clear D. The CDR3 is 13 amino acids. The germline gives CDR1 MNHNS, CDR2 SASEGT. V dropped 6 bases and J dropped 3 bases, with 12 bases sitting between them. In DNA form, the CDR3 reads TGTGCCAGCAGCGTTACTATCGGCTACGAGCAGTACTTC. It specifies CASSVTIGYEQYF.